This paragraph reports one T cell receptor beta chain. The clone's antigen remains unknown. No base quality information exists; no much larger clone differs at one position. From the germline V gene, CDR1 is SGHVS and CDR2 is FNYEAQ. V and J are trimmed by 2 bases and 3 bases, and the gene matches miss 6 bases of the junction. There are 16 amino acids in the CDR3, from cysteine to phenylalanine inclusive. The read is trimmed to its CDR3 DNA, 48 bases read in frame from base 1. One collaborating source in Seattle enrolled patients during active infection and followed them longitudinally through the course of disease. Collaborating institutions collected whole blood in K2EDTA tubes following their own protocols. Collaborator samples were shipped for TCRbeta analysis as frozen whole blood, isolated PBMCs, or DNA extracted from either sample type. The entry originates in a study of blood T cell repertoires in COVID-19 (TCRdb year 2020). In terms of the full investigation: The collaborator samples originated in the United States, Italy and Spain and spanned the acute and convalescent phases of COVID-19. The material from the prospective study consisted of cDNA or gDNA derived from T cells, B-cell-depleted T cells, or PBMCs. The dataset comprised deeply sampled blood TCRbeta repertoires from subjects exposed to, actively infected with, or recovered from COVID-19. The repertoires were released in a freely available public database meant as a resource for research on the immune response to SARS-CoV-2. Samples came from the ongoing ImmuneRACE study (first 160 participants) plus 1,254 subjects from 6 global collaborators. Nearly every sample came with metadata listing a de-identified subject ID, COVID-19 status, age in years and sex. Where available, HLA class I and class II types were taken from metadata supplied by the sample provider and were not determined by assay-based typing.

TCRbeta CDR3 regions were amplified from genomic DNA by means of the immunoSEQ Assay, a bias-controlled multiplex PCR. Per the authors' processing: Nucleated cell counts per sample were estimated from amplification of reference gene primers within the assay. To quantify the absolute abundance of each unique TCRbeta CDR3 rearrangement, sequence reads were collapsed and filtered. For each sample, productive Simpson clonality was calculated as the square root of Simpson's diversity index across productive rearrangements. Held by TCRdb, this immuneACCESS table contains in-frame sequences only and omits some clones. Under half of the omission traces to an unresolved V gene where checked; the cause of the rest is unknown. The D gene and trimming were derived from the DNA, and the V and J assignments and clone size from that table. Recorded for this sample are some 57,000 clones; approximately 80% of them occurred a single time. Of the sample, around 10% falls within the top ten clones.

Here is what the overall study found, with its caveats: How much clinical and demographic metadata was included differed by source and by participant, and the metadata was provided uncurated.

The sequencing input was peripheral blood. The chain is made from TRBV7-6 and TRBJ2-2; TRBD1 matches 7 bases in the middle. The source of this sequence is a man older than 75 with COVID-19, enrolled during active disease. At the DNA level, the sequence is TGTGCCAGCAGCTTAAAATTAGGGGGCCACACCGGGGAGCTGTTTTTT. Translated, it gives CASSLKLGGHTGELFF.